What follows are 18 T cell receptor beta chains derived from one specimen sequenced in a study of persistence of HIV-infected CD4 T cells (TCRdb year 2020). The sample's treatment or condition, from its label and the paper: suppressive antiretroviral therapy. A pool of overlapping HIV-1 Gag 15-mer peptides was used at 0.95 to 1 ug per peptide per mL for cell stimulation. Memory populations depleted of antigen-responding cells were obtained by sorting nonresponding CD40L-negative CD69-negative CD45RO-high memory CD4+ T cells. The immunoSEQ hsTCRB assay version 4, run in survey mode, was used to sequence TCRbeta repertoires from genomic DNA. TCRdb holds this immuneACCESS table with in-frame rearrangements only. Some clones are missing; in checked studies, unresolved V genes explain under half, and the rest has no known cause. The sample includes approximately 32,000 clones, with roughly 82% observed a single time. Together, the top ten hold more than 15% of the sample.

No antigen has been identified for these receptors. This specimen was CD4+ T cells sorted from PBMCs after approximately 18-hour stimulation, taken from a patient who received antiretroviral therapy. Explained via the paper, the cell subset or site label denotes: CD40L-CD69- CD45RO-high memory CD4 T cells not responding to Gag peptides. Every receptor here comes from an adult woman with HIV who was CMV-seropositive.

The CDR3 nucleotides are TGTGCCAGCAGCTTTAGGGGGGACGAGCAGTACTTC. This codes for CASSFRGDEQYF. The chain combines TRBV7-6 with TRBJ2-7; D is possibly TRBD1 or TRBD2 (6 bases each). Germline V gene lookup returns CDR1 SGHVS and CDR2 FNYEAQ. This CDR3 is 12 amino acids long. V was trimmed by 3 bases and J by 5 bases, leaving 8 bases between them.

This chain connects TRBV30 to TRBJ1-3, with D unresolved. The CDR3 sequence is 13 residues long. Per germline, CDR1 GTSNPN and CDR2 SVGIG (reference sequence). V gave up 1 base and J gave up 4 bases, with 8 bases separating them. In DNA form, the CDR3 reads TGTGCCTGGAGTGACGGCAGGGGAAACACCATATATTTT. Protein: CAWSDGRGNTIYF.

The V and J genes are TRBV9 and TRBJ2-5; D gene unclear. Germline-derived CDR1 and CDR2 are SGDLS and YYNGEE. CDR3 size: 13 residues. V was shortened by 0 bases and J by 7 bases, with 10 bases between the two germline ends. This CDR3 is CASSVEFEGTQYF. The CDR3 nucleotides read TGTGCCAGCAGCGTAGAGTTCGAAGGGACCCAGTACTTC. Combining the CDR3 with reference TRBV9 and TRBJ2-5 gives the whole variable domain DSGVTQTPKHLITATGQRVTLRCSPRSGDLSVYWYQQSLDQGLQFLIQYYNGEERAKGNILERFSAQQFPDLHSELNLSSLELGDSALYFCASSVEFEGTQYFGPGTRLLVL.

This chain links TRBV24-1 with TRBJ2-3; 8 nucleotides match TRBD2. J gave up 4 bases and V 4 bases, and 15 bases lay outside the gene matches. The V gene's germline CDR1 is KGHDR and CDR2 SFDVKD. This CDR3 has 18 amino acids. CDR3 region: CATSDPPGRGVRPDTQYF. The CDR3 DNA follows: TGTGCCACCAGTGACCCCCCCGGGAGGGGAGTTCGCCCAGATACGCAGTATTTT.

V and J are TRBV27 and TRBJ1-6; no clear D gene. CDR3 size: 14 residues. Trimming cost V 2 bases and J 2 bases, with 4 bases left between them. Per germline, CDR1 MNHEY and CDR2 SMNVEV (reference sequence). The CDR3 sequence is CASSLRAYNSPLHF. CDR3 nucleotide sequence: TGTGCCAGCAGTTTACGAGCCTATAATTCACCCCTCCACTTT.

The rearrangement links TRBV19 to TRBJ2-4; perhaps D is TRBD1 or TRBD2 (5 bases each). The V end was cut by 5 bases, the J end by 2 bases, with 10 bases between. CDR1 is LNHDA, CDR2 SQIVND, per germline (reference sequence). This CDR3 has 14 amino acids. CDR3 protein: CASSLGVTKNIQYF. The CDR3 region has the DNA TGTGCCAGTAGTCTGGGGGTAACCAAAAACATTCAGTACTTC.

V gene TRBV7-2 combines with J gene TRBJ2-2; 9 positions agree with TRBD2. Germline CDR1 SGHTA, CDR2 FQGNSA. The CDR3 spans 16 residues. The ends lost 0 bases at V and 7 bases at J; junction bases unmatched: 6. The CDR3 DNA is TGTGCCAGCAGCTTAGCGCAAGCTAGCGGGGTCGGGGAGCTGTTTTTT. Its protein product is CASSLAQASGVGELFF.

CDR3 coding DNA: TGTGCCAGCAGCCACCGGTGGGAGGGAGGTACAGATACGCAGTATTTT. Amino acids: CASSHRWEGGTDTQYF. V gene TRBV9 combines with J gene TRBJ2-3, with TRBD2 matching over 7 bases. Germline assignment: CDR1 SGDLS and CDR2 YYNGEE. The CDR3 runs to 16 residues. Germline trimming cut 4 bases from V and 3 bases from J; bases unmatched to any gene: 11.

The V call is TRBV28, the J call TRBJ1-5; TRBD1 might be the D (6 bases). V was pared by 6 bases and J by 3 bases, with 15 bases between. The germline gives CDR1 MDHEN, CDR2 SYDVKM. The CDR3 length is 15 residues. The CDR3 DNA reads TGTGCCAGCAGACCCCAGGGGAGGCCCAATCAGCCCCAGCATTTT. It is translated as CASRPQGRPNQPQHF.

The rearrangement joins TRBV5-1 to TRBJ1-3, with D unresolved. The CDR3 is 13 amino acids. Germline V gene data show CDR1 as SGHRS and CDR2 as YFSETQ. Trimming removed 1 base at V and 1 base at J, with 3 bases between. The CDR3 spells CASSLSSGNTIYF. In DNA form, the CDR3 reads TGCGCCAGCAGCTTGAGTTCTGGAAACACCATATATTTT.

The count of this clone is one. The V gene is TRBV12-3 or TRBV12-4, the J gene TRBJ2-2; no clear D. Trimming pared 6 bases from V and 5 bases from J, leaving 4 bases between. CDR3 size: 11 residues. CDR3 in amino acids: CASSSTGELFF. Here the CDR3 DNA reads TGTGCCAGCAGCTCGACCGGGGAGCTGTTTTTT.

This clone came up once. V gene TRBV12-2 combines with J gene TRBJ2-4; TRBD2, the table's D call, was not compared with the DNA. TRBV12-2 is a listed pseudogene. CDR3 length equals 17 residues. The CDR3 nucleotides are TGTGCAAGTCGCTCGACTAGCGGGAGTGGGGCCAAAAACATTCAGTACTTC. This gives the protein CASRSTSGSGAKNIQYF.

The CDR3 DNA reads as TGTGCCAGCAGTCCCGGGACTGTAGCAGATACGCAGTATTTT. Translating gives CASSPGTVADTQYF. The rearrangement links TRBV7-9 to TRBJ2-3, with a possible D match to TRBD2 (6 bases). CDR1 is SEHNR and CDR2 is FQNEAQ in the germline V gene (reference sequence). V was trimmed by 6 bases and J by 4 bases, leaving 14 bases between them. This CDR3 is 14 amino acids long.

The chain employs TRBV4-3 and TRBJ1-2; no reliable D call. Germline loops: CDR1 LGHNA, CDR2 YSLEER. The CDR3 covers 13 residues. With 0 bases removed from V and 5 bases from J, the gap between germline ends came to 7 bases. DNA for the CDR3: TGCGCCAGCAGCCAAGATCACGGTTATGGCTACACCTTC. Protein product: CASSQDHGYGYTF.

This clone was counted only a few times. V gene TRBV15 combines with J gene TRBJ1-6; D is unclear. In germline, CDR1 is LNHNV, CDR2 YYDKDF (reference sequence). The CDR3 sequence is 16 residues long. Deletions cut 0 bases from V and 9 bases from J, with 15 bases between. This CDR3 is CATSRDEPSAGSPLHF. The CDR3 bases are TGTGCCACCAGCAGAGATGAGCCATCGGCTGGTTCACCCCTCCACTTT.

This sequence joins TRBV7-8 and TRBJ2-2; D is undetermined. This CDR3 contains 13 residues. Between the trimmed V and J ends, which lost 2 bases and 6 bases, there was a span of 7 bases. Germline CDR1 is SGHVS and CDR2 is FQNEAQ. The CDR3 spells CASSLQTPGELFF. The CDR3, as DNA: TGTGCCAGCAGCTTACAGACACCCGGGGAGCTGTTTTTT.

The rearrangement joins TRBV5-1 to TRBJ1-3; tentative D call: TRBD1 (6 bases). The CDR3 sequence is 16 residues long. Trimming stripped 2 bases from V and 4 bases from J, with 16 bases between. CDR1 SGHRS and CDR2 YFSETQ come from the germline V gene. CDR3 sequence: CASSFEFRGAGNTIYF. The DNA of the CDR3 is TGCGCCAGCAGCTTCGAATTCAGGGGAGCAGGAAACACCATATATTTT. The full variable domain, in which reference TRBV5-1 and TRBJ1-3 provide the parts outside the CDR3, is KAGVTQTPRYLIKTRGQQVTLSCSPISGHRSVSWYQQTPGQGLQFLFEYFSETQRNKGNFPGRFSGRQFSNSRSEMNVSTLELGDSALYLCASSFEFRGAGNTIYFGEGSWLTVV.

V gene TRBV7-2 combines with J gene TRBJ2-7, with unresolved D. The CDR3 runs 15 residues. Trimming left V 2 bases short and J 2 bases short, with 13 bases between. Germline lookup yields CDR1 SGHTA and CDR2 FQGNSA. The CDR3 loop reads CASSLSVGITYEQYF. CDR3 nucleotides: TGTGCCAGCAGCTTAAGTGTAGGGATAACCTACGAGCAGTACTTC.